This T cell receptor (beta chain) was captured by sequencing in a study of technical replicates of blood from a few donors. In this sample, this clone turned up once. The CDR3 runs to 15 residues. V shed 3 bases and J 3 bases; nucleotides not matched to a gene: 8. CDR1 GTSNPN and CDR2 SVGIG come from the germline V gene (reference sequence). Clones were sequenced by immunoSEQ multiplex PCR, and TCRdb holds only the in-frame ones, with some missing. The sample lists some 80,000 clones, roughly 94% occurring once. The source is a human donor in good health. The chain has TRBV30 and TRBJ2-1, with 7 bases identical to TRBD2. Sequences were obtained from T cells isolated from PBMCs. The CDR3 loop reads CAWSSGSGFYNEQFF. The CDR3 nucleotides read TGTGCCTGGAGCTCGGGTAGCGGGTTCTACAATGAGCAGTTCTTC.